Presented here are 9 T cell receptor beta chains from one specimen sequenced in a study of blood T cell repertoires in COVID-19 (dated by TCRdb to 2020 to 2022). The receptor library was made with the immunoSEQ multiplex PCR assay. What TCRdb holds here is the immuneACCESS table cut down to in-frame rearrangements. Part of the clones is not present; checked against another copy, under half of the missing clones reflect an unresolved V gene, and the others are unexplained. Present in this sample are about 430,000 clones, 70% to 90% of which were seen just once. Clones ranked in the top ten supply around 0.97% of the sample. Sequencing input: PBMCs or T cells enriched from blood (not recorded which). These receptors all stem from a woman in her twenties or thirties with acute COVID-19.

The chain uses TRBV2 and TRBJ2-7; D might be TRBD1 (6 bases). V gave up 1 base and J gave up 6 bases, with 10 bases separating them. The CDR3 has 13 residues. The V gene's germline CDR1 is SNHLY and CDR2 FYNNEI. The CDR3 DNA sequence: TGTGCCAGCAGTGAAGTACCAGGGGTCGAGCAGTACTTC. It codes for CASSEVPGVEQYF.

V and J are TRBV5-1 and TRBJ2-1; the match to TRBD1 covers 9 bases. The J segment lost 4 bases and the V segment lost 4 bases, leaving 9 bases of the junction unmatched. CDR3 length: 16 amino acids. Germline assignment: CDR1 SGHRS and CDR2 YFSETQ. The CDR3 here is CASSPHPGQGYNEQFF. Written as DNA, the CDR3 is TGCGCCAGCAGCCCCCACCCGGGACAGGGATACAATGAGCAGTTCTTC.

V is TRBV7-9 and J is TRBJ2-1, with TRBD2 matching over 8 bases. The germline gives CDR1 SEHNR, CDR2 FQNEAQ (reference sequence). The trim removed 9 bases at V and 7 bases at J, leaving 8 bases unmatched. The CDR3 is 13 residues long. The CDR3 region has the DNA TGTGCCAGTCGGGGGGGCGCTGATAATGAGCAGTTCTTC. Its translation is CASRGGADNEQFF.

This chain uses TRBV4-2 with TRBJ2-3, with D perhaps matching TRBD2 (6 bases). CDR1 and CDR2 (germline): LGHNA, YNFKEQ. The CDR3 loop spans 16 amino acids. Trimming cost V 4 bases and J 5 bases, with 19 bases left between them. DNA for the CDR3: TGTGCCAGCAGCCCTGTTAGCTCCGGGGAGGAAGATACGCAGTATTTT. It translates to CASSPVSSGEEDTQYF.

V usage is TRBV2 and J usage is TRBJ1-6; D remains unclear. In germline, CDR1 is SNHLY, CDR2 FYNNEI. This CDR3 contains 16 residues. The V and J ends lost 0 bases and 0 bases respectively, with 6 bases between them. CDR3 in amino acids: CASSEAASSYNSPLHF. As DNA, the CDR3 is TGTGCCAGCAGTGAAGCGGCCAGCTCCTATAATTCACCCCTCCACTTT.

This chain uses TRBV2 with TRBJ1-5, with TRBD1 matching over 7 bases. V was pared by 5 bases and J by 4 bases, with 8 bases of the junction left unmatched. The CDR3 loop spans 15 amino acids. The germline V gene has CDR1 SNHLY and CDR2 FYNNEI. The CDR3 nucleotides are TGTGCCAGCAGTAGGGTCAGGGGGAGAAATCAGCCCCAGCATTTT. It translates to CASSRVRGRNQPQHF.

This clone came up a few times. This rearrangement joins TRBV6-5 to TRBJ1-5; D unclear. V lost 7 bases and J 0 bases, leaving 13 bases between the germline ends. The CDR3 length is 15 residues. CDR1 is MNHEY, CDR2 SVGAGI, per germline. The CDR3 region has the DNA TGTGCCAGCAAGCAATTTGACAATAGCAATCAGCCCCAGCATTTT. It yields the protein CASKQFDNSNQPQHF.

This clone was seen a few times. The genes are TRBV27 and TRBJ1-4; 7 positions match TRBD1. Germline V gene lookup returns CDR1 MNHEY and CDR2 SMNVEV (reference sequence). J gave up 7 bases and V 3 bases, and 5 bases lay outside the gene matches. The CDR3 is 14 amino acids. Written as DNA, the CDR3 is TGTGCCAGCAGTTTGGGAGACAGGGTTGAAAAACTGTTTTTT. Translation: CASSLGDRVEKLFF.

The chain carries TRBV3-1 (or the pseudogene TRBV3-2) and TRBJ1-1; D ambiguous. Germline V gene sequence: CDR1 LGHDT, CDR2 YNNKEL (reference sequence). This CDR3 is built from 16 residues. The V gene lost 0 bases and the J gene lost 1 base, with 12 bases spanning the gap. DNA for the CDR3: TGTGCCAGCAGCCAAGATCTCCGACAATCGAACACTGAAGCTTTCTTT. It codes for CASSQDLRQSNTEAFF.